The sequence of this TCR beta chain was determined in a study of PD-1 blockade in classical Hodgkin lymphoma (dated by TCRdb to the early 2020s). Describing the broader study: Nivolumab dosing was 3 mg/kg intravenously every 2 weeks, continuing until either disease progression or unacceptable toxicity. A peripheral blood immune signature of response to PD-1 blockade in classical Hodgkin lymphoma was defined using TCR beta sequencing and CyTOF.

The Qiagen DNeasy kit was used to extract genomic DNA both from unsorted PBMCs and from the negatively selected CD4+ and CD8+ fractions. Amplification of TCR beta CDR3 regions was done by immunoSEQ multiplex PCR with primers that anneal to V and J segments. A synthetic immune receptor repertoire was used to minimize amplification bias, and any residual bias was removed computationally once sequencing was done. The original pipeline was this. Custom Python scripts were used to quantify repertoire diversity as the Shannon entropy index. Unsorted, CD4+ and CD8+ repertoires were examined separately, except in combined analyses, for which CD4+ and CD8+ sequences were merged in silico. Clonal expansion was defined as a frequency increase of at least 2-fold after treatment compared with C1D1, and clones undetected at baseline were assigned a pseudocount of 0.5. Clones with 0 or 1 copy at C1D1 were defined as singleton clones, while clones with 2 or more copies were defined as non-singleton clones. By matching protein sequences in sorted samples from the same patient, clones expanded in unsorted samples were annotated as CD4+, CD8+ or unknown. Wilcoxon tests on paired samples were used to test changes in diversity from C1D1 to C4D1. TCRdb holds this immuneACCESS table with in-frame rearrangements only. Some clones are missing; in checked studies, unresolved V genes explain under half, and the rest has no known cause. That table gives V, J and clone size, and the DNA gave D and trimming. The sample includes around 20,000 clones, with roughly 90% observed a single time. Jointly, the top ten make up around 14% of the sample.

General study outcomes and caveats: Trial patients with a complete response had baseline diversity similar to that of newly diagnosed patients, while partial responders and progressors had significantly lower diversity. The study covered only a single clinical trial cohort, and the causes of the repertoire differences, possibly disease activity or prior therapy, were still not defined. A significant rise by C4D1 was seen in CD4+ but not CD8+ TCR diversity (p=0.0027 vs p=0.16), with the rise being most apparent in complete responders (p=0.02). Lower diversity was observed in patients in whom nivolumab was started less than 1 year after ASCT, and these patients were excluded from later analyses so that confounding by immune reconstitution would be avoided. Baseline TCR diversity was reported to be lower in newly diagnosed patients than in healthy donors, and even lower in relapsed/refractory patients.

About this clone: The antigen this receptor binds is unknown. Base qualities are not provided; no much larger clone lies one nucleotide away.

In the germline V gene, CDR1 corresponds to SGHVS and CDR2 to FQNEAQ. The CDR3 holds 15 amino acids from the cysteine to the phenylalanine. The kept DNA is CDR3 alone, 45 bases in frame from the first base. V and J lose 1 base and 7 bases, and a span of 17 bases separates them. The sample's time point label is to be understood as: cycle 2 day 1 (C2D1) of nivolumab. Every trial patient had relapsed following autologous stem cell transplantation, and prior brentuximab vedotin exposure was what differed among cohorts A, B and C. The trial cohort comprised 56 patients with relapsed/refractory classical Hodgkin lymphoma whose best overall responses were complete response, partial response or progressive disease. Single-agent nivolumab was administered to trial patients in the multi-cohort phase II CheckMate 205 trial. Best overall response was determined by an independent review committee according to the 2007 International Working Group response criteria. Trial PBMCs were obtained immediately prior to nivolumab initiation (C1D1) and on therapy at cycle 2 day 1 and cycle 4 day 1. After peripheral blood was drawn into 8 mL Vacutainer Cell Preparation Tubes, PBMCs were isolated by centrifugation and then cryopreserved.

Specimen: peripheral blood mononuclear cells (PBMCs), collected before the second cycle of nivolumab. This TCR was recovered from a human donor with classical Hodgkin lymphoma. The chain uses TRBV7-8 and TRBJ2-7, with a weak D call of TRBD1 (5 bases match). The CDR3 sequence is CASSLVGQGTAEQYF. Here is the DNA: TGTGCCAGCAGCTTAGTCGGGCAGGGAACGGCTGAGCAGTACTTC.